These 30 T cell receptor beta chains share one sample of origin, sequenced in a study of T cell repertoires in cytomegalovirus infection. Via MiXCR, TCRdb re-called the reads, giving one row per CDR3 protein. The repertoire has under 350,000 distinct CDR3 sequences, around 10% of them found once; the top ten carry over 2.5%. The material sequenced was PBMCs. Receptor source: a human donor in good health (CMV status not recorded). Some clones in this sample may be carry-over from other donors' samples.

Ten or more counts support this clonotype. The chain links TRBV6-2 or TRBV6-3 to TRBJ2-7; TRBD2 aligns across 13 bases. CDR1 is MNHEY, CDR2 SVGEGT, per germline. The CDR3 sequence is 16 residues long. The V segment lost 2 bases and the J segment 5 bases; nucleotides outside the gene matches: 6. CDR3 amino acids: CASSYGGLAGRNEQYV. The CDR3, as DNA: TGTGCCAGCAGTTACGGGGGACTAGCGGGGAGGAACGAGCAGTACGTC.

On this clonotype: This may arise from a read error, as a much more abundant clone is one base away. V is TRBV19 and J is TRBJ2-2, with D possibly being TRBD1 or TRBD2 (5 bases each). The CDR3 length is 16 residues. CDR1 LNHDA and CDR2 SQIVND come from the germline V gene (reference sequence). The V end was cut by 7 bases, the J end by 2 bases, with 17 bases between. The CDR3 DNA is TGTGCCAGTAAGGGACGCAGGACACCTAACACCGGGGAGCTGTTTTTT. It codes for CASKGRRTPNTGELFF. The full variable domain, rest sourced from reference TRBV19 and TRBJ2-2, is DGGITQSPKYLFRKEGQNVTLSCEQNLNHDAMYWYRQDPGQGLRLIYYSQIVNDFQKGDIAEGYSVSREKKESFPLTVTSAQKNPTAFYLCASKGRRTPNTGELFFGEGSRLTVL.

The chain combines TRBV20-1 with TRBJ2-1; no firm D call. From germline, CDR1 is DFQATT and CDR2 SNEGSKA (reference sequence). The V gene lost 6 bases and the J gene lost 4 bases, with 16 bases spanning the gap. The CDR3 sequence is 14 residues long. The CDR3 region is CSASRPGGYNEQFF. In nucleotides, the CDR3 is TGCAGTGCCTCCCGACCGGGCGGATACAATGAGCAGTTCTTC.

This clonotype has ten or more counts. This rearrangement joins TRBV28 to TRBJ1-5; D is undetermined. CDR1 and CDR2 from the germline V gene are MDHEN and SYDVKM. The CDR3 covers 16 residues. Trimming took off 5 bases at V and 4 bases at J, with 18 bases between the two ends. The CDR3 here is CASSHWETILNQPQHF. The DNA of the CDR3 is TGTGCCAGCAGTCACTGGGAAACTATTCTGAATCAGCCCCAGCATTTT.

This clonotype was observed at least ten times. CDR3 sequence (DNA): TGTGCCAGCAGTTATCTTCCCAACACCGGGGAGCTGTTTTTT. The encoded protein is CASSYLPNTGELFF. The gene calls are TRBV6-6 and TRBJ2-2; D is ambiguous. CDR1 and CDR2 from the germline V gene are MNHNY and SVGAGI (reference sequence). This CDR3 is 14 amino acids long. V was cut by 3 bases and J by 2 bases, with 7 bases left in between.

This clonotype has ten or more counts. This chain links TRBV4-1 with TRBJ1-1; D gene uncertain. V was shortened by 0 bases and J by 2 bases, with 10 bases between the two germline ends. The CDR3 contains 15 residues. CDR1 is MGHRA and CDR2 is YSYEKL in the germline V gene. The CDR3 region has the DNA TGCGCCAGCAGCCAAGAAGATGGAGAAAACACTGAAGCTTTCTTT. Amino acids: CASSQEDGENTEAFF.

In its sample, this clonotype was seen a few times. The rearrangement joins TRBV9 to TRBJ1-2; unclear D gene. Germline-derived CDR1 and CDR2 are SGDLS and YYNGEE. CDR3 size: 11 residues. V was shortened by 3 bases and J by 7 bases, with 7 bases between the two germline ends. The CDR3 DNA reads TGTGCCAGCAGCGCCCGGGTTGGCTACACCTTC. This codes for CASSARVGYTF.

This clonotype was picked up many times. This chain connects TRBV5-5 to TRBJ1-5, with D perhaps matching TRBD1 (6 bases). V shed 3 bases and J shed 9 bases, with 13 bases lying between them. The CDR3 runs 13 residues. CDR1 SGHKS and CDR2 YYEKEE come from the germline V gene (reference sequence). CDR3 nucleotide sequence: TGTGCCAGCAGCTGGGACACCCTAGGGCCCCAGCATTTT. Translating gives CASSWDTLGPQHF. Supplemented by reference TRBV5-5 and TRBJ1-5, the full variable domain reads DAGVTQSPTHLIKTRGQQVTLRCSPISGHKSVSWYQQVLGQGPQFIFQYYEKEERGRGNFPDRFSARQFPNYSSELNVNALLLGDSALYLCASSWDTLGPQHFGDGTRLSIL.

This clonotype was counted ten times or more. This chain uses TRBV12-3 or TRBV12-4 with TRBJ2-3; 7 bases map to TRBD2. V gave up 3 bases and J gave up 2 bases; unmatched junction bases: 11. There are 17 residues in the CDR3. The DNA of the CDR3 is TGTGCCAGCAGTTTCGTCCTACCCACTAGCGACACAGATACGCAGTATTTT. Protein product: CASSFVLPTSDTDTQYF.

This clonotype was observed at least ten times. This chain joins TRBV2 and TRBJ1-1; no clear D. Trimming shortened V by 8 bases and J by 3 bases, and 16 bases separated the two germline ends. The CDR3 is 14 amino acids. The germline V gene encodes CDR1 SNHLY and CDR2 FYNNEI. CDR3: CASLPNPRDTEAFF. CDR3 sequence (DNA): TGTGCCAGCTTACCTAATCCACGGGACACTGAAGCTTTCTTT.

This clonotype was picked up many times. The chain combines TRBV29-1 with TRBJ2-7, with 10 bases that match TRBD2. This CDR3 region has 13 residues. V shed 6 bases, J shed 3 bases, and the junction held 5 bases outside the gene matches. The germline gives CDR1 SQVTM, CDR2 ANQGSEA. CDR3 nucleotide sequence: TGCAGCGTCCTAGCGGGGGCGGTCTACGAGCAGTACTTC. It codes for CSVLAGAVYEQYF.

In its sample, this clonotype was seen a few times. V and J are TRBV28 and TRBJ2-1; 10 nucleotides match TRBD2. J gave up 0 bases and V 3 bases, and 8 bases lay outside the gene matches. This CDR3 has 18 amino acids. The germline gives CDR1 MDHEN, CDR2 SYDVKM. The CDR3 DNA sequence: TGTGCCAGCAGTTTTCCCTTTAGCGGGGGGTCCTCCTACAATGAGCAGTTCTTC. Residues: CASSFPFSGGSSYNEQFF.

The rearrangement joins TRBV15 to TRBJ2-1; 15 nucleotides align to TRBD2. J gave up 0 bases and V 5 bases, and 11 bases lay outside the gene matches. The CDR3 loop spans 20 amino acids. The germline gives CDR1 LNHNV, CDR2 YYDKDF (reference sequence). CDR3 nucleotides: TGTGCCACCAGCGGCAGCGCCGGGACTAGCGGGGGGAACTCCTACAATGAGCAGTTCTTC. Protein: CATSGSAGTSGGNSYNEQFF. Full variable domain (rest looked up from reference TRBV15 and TRBJ2-1): DAMVIQNPRYQVTQFGKPVTLSCSQTLNHNVMYWYQQKSSQAPKLLFHYYDKDFNNEADTPDNFQSRRPNTSFCFLDIRSPGLGDTAMYLCATSGSAGTSGGNSYNEQFFGPGTRLTVL.

This clonotype was recorded at least ten times. The CDR3 nucleotides are TGCGCCAGCAGCGCCACAGGTCAAGATACGCAGTATTTT. Amino acids: CASSATGQDTQYF. The rearrangement joins TRBV5-1 to TRBJ2-3, with D possibly matching TRBD1 (5 bases). V was shortened by 4 bases and J by 5 bases, with 11 bases between the two germline ends. CDR3 size: 13 residues. CDR1 SGHRS and CDR2 YFSETQ come from the germline V gene.

This clonotype was seen at least ten times. The chain employs TRBV7-2 and TRBJ2-1; 8 nucleotides match TRBD1. The V segment lost 1 base and the J segment 7 bases; nucleotides outside the gene matches: 9. The CDR3 totals 16 residues. Germline V gene sequence: CDR1 SGHTA, CDR2 FQGNSA. This chain's CDR3 is CASSLESARGRNEQFF. CDR3 nucleotide sequence: TGTGCCAGCAGCTTAGAATCGGCCAGGGGGCGAAATGAGCAGTTCTTC.

The table lists this clonotype with many counts. The chain employs TRBV7-2 and TRBJ1-1; 8 nucleotides align to TRBD1. CDR3 length: 16 residues. Germline V gene lookup returns CDR1 SGHTA and CDR2 FQGNSA. J was trimmed by 6 bases and V by 5 bases; bases with no gene match: 14. CDR3 region: CASSPDRGRASAEAFF. CDR3 nucleotides: TGTGCCAGCAGCCCCGACAGGGGAAGAGCCTCCGCTGAAGCTTTCTTT.

This clonotype was counted only a few times. The chain recombines TRBV20-1 with TRBJ2-1; D remains ambiguous. The CDR3 totals 13 residues. The germline CDR1 and CDR2 sequences are DFQATT and SNEGSKA (reference sequence). The CDR3 DNA follows: TGCAGGCTTGGCCCGCCCTCGGTCAATGAGCAGTTCTTC. Protein: CRLGPPSVNEQFF.

Ten or more counts support this clonotype. The chain uses TRBV6-2 or TRBV6-3 and TRBJ1-6; D gene unclear. The CDR3 extends over 15 amino acids. Germline CDR1 is MNHEY and CDR2 is SVGEGT. Between the trimmed V and J ends, which lost 6 bases and 0 bases, there was a span of 9 bases. CDR3 coding DNA: TGTGCCAGCAGCCCTCCGAGCTCCTATAATTCACCCCTCCACTTT. It codes for CASSPPSSYNSPLHF.

The chain joins TRBV12-5 to TRBJ2-7; no clear D gene. Germline CDR1 reads LGHNT; CDR2 reads FRNRAP. This CDR3 contains 13 residues. V was pared by 5 bases and J by 0 bases, with 8 bases between. The CDR3 region has the DNA TGTGCTAGTGGTCCCTCGCTCTCCTACGAGCAGTACTTC. Translation gives CASGPSLSYEQYF.

This clonotype appeared many times. The J gene is TRBJ2-7, the V gene TRBV6-2 or TRBV6-3, with a weak D call TRBD1 (5 bases). Trimming took off 5 bases at V and 2 bases at J, with 13 bases between the two ends. CDR1 and CDR2 from the germline V gene are MNHEY and SVGEGT. This CDR3 is 14 amino acids long. The CDR3 loop reads CASSPPAGTYEQYV. In DNA form, the CDR3 reads TGTGCCAGCAGTCCACCCGCAGGGACCTACGAGCAGTACGTC.

The chain employs TRBV15 and TRBJ2-3, with D maybe TRBD1 (5 bases). Germline CDR1 reads LNHNV; CDR2 reads YYDKDF (reference sequence). V gave up 1 base and J gave up 2 bases, with 10 bases separating them. This CDR3 region has 15 residues. The CDR3 DNA reads as TGTGCCACCAGCAGAGGACAGCCTGACACAGATACGCAGTATTTT. It yields the protein CATSRGQPDTDTQYF.

This clonotype showed up many times. CDR3 nucleotides: TGTGCCAGCAGTGAACCAGGGCCGAATTCACCCCTCCACTTT. Protein product: CASSEPGPNSPLHF. The chain has TRBV25-1 and TRBJ1-6; D is perhaps TRBD1 (5 bases). Germline CDR1 is MGHDK and CDR2 is SYGVNS. V lost 2 bases and J lost 7, with 9 bases in between. This CDR3 has 14 amino acids.

This clonotype was found many times. CDR3 amino acids: CASKNRNSYEQYF. In DNA form, the CDR3 reads TGTGCCAGCAAGAACAGAAACTCCTACGAGCAGTACTTC. J is TRBJ2-7 and V is TRBV5-8; D remains ambiguous. Trimming removed 6 bases from V and 0 bases from J, with 10 bases in between. This CDR3 is 13 amino acids long. CDR1 and CDR2 (germline): SGHTS, YDEGEE.

This chain uses TRBV5-6 with TRBJ2-7, with D tentatively TRBD1 or TRBD2 (6 bases each). The length of the CDR3 is 13 residues. V dropped 4 bases and J dropped 7 bases, with 15 bases sitting between them. Germline CDR1 is SGHDT and CDR2 is YYEEEE. As DNA, the CDR3 is TGTGCCAGCAGCGGGGGGACATTGGGGGAGCAGTACGTC. Residues: CASSGGTLGEQYV.

This clonotype showed up many times. Here the CDR3 DNA reads TGTGCCAGCATTGGCCAGGACAGACATCATCAGCCCCAGCATTTT. It translates to CASIGQDRHHQPQHF. This sequence joins TRBV28 and TRBJ1-5; possible D gene TRBD1, 6 bases. Germline CDR1 is MDHEN and CDR2 is SYDVKM. The CDR3 loop spans 15 amino acids. V lost 7 bases and J 5 bases, leaving 18 bases between the germline ends.

This clonotype appeared a few times. The CDR3 is CSAMGQSNTGELFF. The CDR3 coding sequence is TGCAGTGCTATGGGGCAGTCGAACACCGGGGAGCTGTTTTTT. The rearrangement joins TRBV20-1 to TRBJ2-2, with D maybe TRBD1 (5 bases). This CDR3 is built from 14 residues. CDR1 DFQATT and CDR2 SNEGSKA come from the germline V gene (reference sequence). Trimming took off 4 bases at V and 0 bases at J, with 9 bases between the two ends.

This clonotype was detected ten times or more. The gene calls are TRBV7-2 and TRBJ2-7; D is ambiguous. The CDR3 runs to 13 residues. CDR1 and CDR2 (germline): SGHTA, FQGNSA. With 5 bases removed from V and 1 base from J, the gap between germline ends came to 9 bases. As DNA, the CDR3 is TGTGCCAGCAGCCCTTTTGTTTCCTACGAGCAGTACTTC. Translated, it gives CASSPFVSYEQYF. Full variable domain (missing parts from reference TRBV7-2 and TRBJ2-7): GAGVSQSPSNKVTEKGKDVELRCDPISGHTALYWYRQSLGQGLEFLIYFQGNSAPDKSGLPSDRFSAERTGGSVSTLTIQRTQQEDSAVYLCASSPFVSYEQYFGPGTRLTVT.

The sample holds many counts of this clonotype. The J gene is TRBJ2-7, the V gene TRBV18; D remains ambiguous. CDR1 KGHSH and CDR2 LQKENI come from the germline V gene. The CDR3 extends over 14 amino acids. The V end lost 2 bases, the J end lost 1 base, and 9 bases lay between the germline ends. This CDR3 reads CASSPRLESYEQYF. Written as DNA, the CDR3 is TGTGCCAGCTCACCAAGACTCGAATCCTACGAGCAGTACTTC. The full variable domain, in which reference TRBV18 and TRBJ2-7 provide the parts outside the CDR3, is NAGVMQNPRHLVRRRGQEARLRCSPMKGHSHVYWYRQLPEEGLKFMVYLQKENIIDESGMPKERFSAEFPKEGPSILRIQQVVRGDSAAYFCASSPRLESYEQYFGPGTRLTVT.

This clonotype has ten or more counts. This chain connects TRBV20-1 to TRBJ2-1; TRBD1 agrees at 7 bases. Losses at the gene ends were 3 bases for V and 9 bases for J; bases not matched to a gene: 8. The CDR3 is made up of 13 amino acids. Germline V gene sequence: CDR1 DFQATT, CDR2 SNEGSKA (reference sequence). CDR3 nucleotides: TGCAGTGCTAGCGGGCTAGCAGGGGGTGAGCAGTTCTTC. Amino acid sequence: CSASGLAGGEQFF.

This clonotype was counted between two and nine times. The chain is built from TRBV28 and TRBJ1-6; no clear D. This CDR3 region has 12 residues. CDR1 is MDHEN, CDR2 SYDVKM, per germline. Trimming stripped 6 bases from V and 14 bases from J, with 14 bases between. CDR3 loop: CASSSHGFTLHF. Written as DNA, the CDR3 is TGTGCCAGCAGCTCCCATGGATTTACCCTCCACTTT.